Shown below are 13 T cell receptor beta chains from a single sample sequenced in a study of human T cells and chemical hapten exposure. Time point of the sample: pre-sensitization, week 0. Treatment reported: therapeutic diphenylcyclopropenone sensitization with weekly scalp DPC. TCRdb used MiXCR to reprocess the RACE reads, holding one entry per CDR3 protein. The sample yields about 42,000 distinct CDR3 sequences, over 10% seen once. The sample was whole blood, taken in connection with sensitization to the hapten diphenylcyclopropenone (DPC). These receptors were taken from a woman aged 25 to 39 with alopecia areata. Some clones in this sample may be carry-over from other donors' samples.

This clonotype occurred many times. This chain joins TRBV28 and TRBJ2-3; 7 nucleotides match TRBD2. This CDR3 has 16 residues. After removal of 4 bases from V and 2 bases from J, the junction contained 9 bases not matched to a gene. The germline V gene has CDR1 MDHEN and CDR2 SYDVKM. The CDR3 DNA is TGTGCCAGCAGTTCAGCGGAGCGGGGAGACACAGATACGCAGTATTTT. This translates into CASSSAERGDTDTQYF.

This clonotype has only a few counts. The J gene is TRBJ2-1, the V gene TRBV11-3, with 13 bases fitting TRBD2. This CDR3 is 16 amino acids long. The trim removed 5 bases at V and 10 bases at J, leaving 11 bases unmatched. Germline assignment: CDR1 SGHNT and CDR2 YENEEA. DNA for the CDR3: TGTGCCAGCAGCCCTCCGGGACTAGCGGGAAAAACCGAGCAGTTCTTC. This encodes CASSPPGLAGKTEQFF.

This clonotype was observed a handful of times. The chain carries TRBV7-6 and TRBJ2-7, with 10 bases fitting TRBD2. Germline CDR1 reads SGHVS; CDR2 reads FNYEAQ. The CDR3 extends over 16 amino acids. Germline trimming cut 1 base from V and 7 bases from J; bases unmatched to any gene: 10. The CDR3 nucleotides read TGTGCCAGCAGCTTAGTCCCCCTAGCGGGAGTTGGTGAGCAGTACTTC. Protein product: CASSLVPLAGVGEQYF.

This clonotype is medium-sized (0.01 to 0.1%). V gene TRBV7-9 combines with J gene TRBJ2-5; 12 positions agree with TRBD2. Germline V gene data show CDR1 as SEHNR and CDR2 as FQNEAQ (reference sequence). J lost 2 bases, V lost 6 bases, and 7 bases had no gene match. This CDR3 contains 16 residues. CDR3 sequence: CASSRGTSGRQETQYF. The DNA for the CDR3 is TGTGCCAGCAGTCGCGGGACTAGCGGGCGTCAAGAGACCCAGTACTTC.

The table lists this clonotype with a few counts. The CDR3 nucleotides read TGTGCCAGCAGCTTCACTAGCGGGTTTTCTGAGCAGTTCTTC. This sequence encodes CASSFTSGFSEQFF. The chain uses TRBV11-2 and TRBJ2-1, with 9 bases identical to TRBD2. The CDR3 has 14 residues. CDR1 is SGHAT, CDR2 FQNNGV, per germline. Trimming took 3 bases from V and 9 from J; bases not matched to a gene: 6.

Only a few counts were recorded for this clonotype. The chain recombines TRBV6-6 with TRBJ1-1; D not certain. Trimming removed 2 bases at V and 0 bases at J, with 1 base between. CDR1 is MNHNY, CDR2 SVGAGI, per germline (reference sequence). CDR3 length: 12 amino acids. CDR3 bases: TGTGCCAGCAGTTACGTGAACACTGAAGCTTTCTTT. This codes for CASSYVNTEAFF.

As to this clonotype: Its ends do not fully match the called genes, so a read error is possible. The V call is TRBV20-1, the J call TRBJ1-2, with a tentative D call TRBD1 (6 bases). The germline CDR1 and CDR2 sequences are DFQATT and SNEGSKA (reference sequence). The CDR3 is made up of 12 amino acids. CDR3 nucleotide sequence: TGCAGTGCCAGAGGACAGAGTAATGGCTACACCTTC. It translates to CSARGQSNGYTF.

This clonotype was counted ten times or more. Here the CDR3 reads CASSFEGGLTYEQYF. CDR3 nucleotide sequence: TGTGCCAGCAGTTTCGAAGGGGGACTGACCTACGAGCAGTACTTC. This chain connects TRBV12-3 or TRBV12-4 to TRBJ2-7; D possibly uses TRBD1 or TRBD2 (6 bases each). The CDR3 contains 15 residues. V was pared by 3 bases and J by 2 bases, with 14 bases between.

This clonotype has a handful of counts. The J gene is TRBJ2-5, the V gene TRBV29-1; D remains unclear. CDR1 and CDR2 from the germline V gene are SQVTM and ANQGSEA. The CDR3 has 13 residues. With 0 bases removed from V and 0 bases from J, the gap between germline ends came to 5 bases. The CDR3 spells CSVEETYQETQYF. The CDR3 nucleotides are TGCAGCGTTGAAGAAACTTACCAAGAGACCCAGTACTTC.

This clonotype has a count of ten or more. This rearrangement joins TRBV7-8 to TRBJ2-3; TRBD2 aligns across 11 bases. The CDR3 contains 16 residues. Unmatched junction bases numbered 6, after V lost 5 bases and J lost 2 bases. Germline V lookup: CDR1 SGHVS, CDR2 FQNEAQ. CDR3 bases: TGTGCCAGCAGCCCCATAGCGGGAGGGATCACAGATACGCAGTATTTT. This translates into CASSPIAGGITDTQYF.

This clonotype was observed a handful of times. DNA for the CDR3: TGTGCCAGCAGTGAAGCTGCGTACTACGAGCAGTACTTC. Translated: CASSEAAYYEQYF. The rearrangement joins TRBV2 to TRBJ2-7; unclear D gene. In germline, CDR1 is SNHLY, CDR2 FYNNEI. Trimming stripped 0 bases from V and 3 bases from J, with 6 bases between. This CDR3 is built from 13 residues.

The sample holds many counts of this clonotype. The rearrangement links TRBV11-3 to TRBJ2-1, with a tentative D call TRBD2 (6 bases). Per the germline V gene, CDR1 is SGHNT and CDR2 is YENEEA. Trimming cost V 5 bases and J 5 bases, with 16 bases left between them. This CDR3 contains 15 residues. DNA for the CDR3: TGTGCCAGCAGCCCCCTGCGCGGGACCAACAATGAGCAGTTCTTC. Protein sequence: CASSPLRGTNNEQFF.

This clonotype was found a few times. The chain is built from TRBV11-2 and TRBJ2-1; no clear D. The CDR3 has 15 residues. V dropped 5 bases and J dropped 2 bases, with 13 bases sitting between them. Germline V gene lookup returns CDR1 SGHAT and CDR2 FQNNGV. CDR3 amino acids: CASSPAPRTYNEQFF. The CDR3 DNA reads TGTGCCAGCAGCCCCGCGCCACGCACCTACAATGAGCAGTTCTTC.